The clone carrying this T cell receptor (beta chain) was seen just once. The antigen remains unidentified. The data belong to a study of T cells in localized non-small cell lung cancer. CDR3 size: 13 residues. Germline V gene sequence: CDR1 GTSNPN, CDR2 SVGIG (reference sequence). Trimming pared 1 base from V and 3 bases from J, leaving 10 bases between. Sequenced by immunoSEQ multiplex PCR; TCRdb stores in-frame clones only, minus some. The data hold about 40,000 clones, with 80% to 85% observed a single time. The study, taken as a whole, reports: Sequencing involved a lone tumor region, leaving heterogeneity possible. Compared with tumor, uninvolved adjacent lung displayed greater T cell clonality, ranking highest overall. Longer overall survival was associated with a higher density of T cells in the blood. The study detected a median roughly 50 of the top 100 tumor clones in adjacent lung.

This clonotype was sampled from a male donor aged 60 or over with stage II lung adenocarcinoma. The sequences come from peripheral blood mononuclear cells, collected before any cancer treatment. This chain joins TRBV30 and TRBJ2-7; D remains ambiguous. CDR3 sequence reads: CAWSGLLVYEQYF. The CDR3 DNA reads as TGTGCCTGGAGTGGACTCCTCGTCTACGAGCAGTACTTC.